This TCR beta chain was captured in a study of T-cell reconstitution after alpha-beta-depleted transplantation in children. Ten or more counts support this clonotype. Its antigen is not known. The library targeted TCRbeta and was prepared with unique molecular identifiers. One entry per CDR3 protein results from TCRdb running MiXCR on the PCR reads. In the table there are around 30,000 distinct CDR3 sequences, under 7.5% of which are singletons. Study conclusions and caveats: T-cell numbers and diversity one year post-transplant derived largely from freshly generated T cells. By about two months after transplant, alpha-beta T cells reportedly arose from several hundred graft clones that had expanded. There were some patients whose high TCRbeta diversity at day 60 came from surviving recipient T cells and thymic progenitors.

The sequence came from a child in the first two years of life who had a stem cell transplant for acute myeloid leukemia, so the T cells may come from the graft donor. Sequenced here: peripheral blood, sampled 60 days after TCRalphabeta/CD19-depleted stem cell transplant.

The CDR3 nucleotides are TGTGCCAGCAGCTGGACAGGGATGGAAAATACGCAGTATTTT. It is translated as CASSWTGMENTQYF. V usage is TRBV7-9 and J usage is TRBJ2-3; 8 nucleotides agree with TRBD1. The CDR3 is made up of 14 amino acids. Germline values: CDR1 SEHNR, CDR2 FQNEAQ (reference sequence). J was trimmed by 7 bases and V by 4 bases; bases with no gene match: 7.